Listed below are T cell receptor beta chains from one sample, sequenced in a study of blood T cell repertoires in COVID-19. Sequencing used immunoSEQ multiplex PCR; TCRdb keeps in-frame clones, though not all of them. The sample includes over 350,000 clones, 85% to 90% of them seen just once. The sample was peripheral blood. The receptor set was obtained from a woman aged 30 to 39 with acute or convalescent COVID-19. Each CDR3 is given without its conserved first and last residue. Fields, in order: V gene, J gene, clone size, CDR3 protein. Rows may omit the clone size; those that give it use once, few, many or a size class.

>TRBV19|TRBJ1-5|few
ASSSDRVEAQPQH
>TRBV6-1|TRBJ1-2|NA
ASSEAPTGGGYT
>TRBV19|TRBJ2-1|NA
ASSKEQVDEQF
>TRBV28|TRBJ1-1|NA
ASSSGTSPLRLTEAF
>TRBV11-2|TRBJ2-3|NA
ASSLDYSDTDTQY
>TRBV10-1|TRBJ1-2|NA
ASSPGILYGYT
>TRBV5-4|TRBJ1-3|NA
ASSRPGQPGNTIY
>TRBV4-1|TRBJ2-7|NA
ASSQAVAGAVRKQY
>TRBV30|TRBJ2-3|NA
AWSVFGGDFTSTDTQY
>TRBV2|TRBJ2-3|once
ASSVELVSDTQY
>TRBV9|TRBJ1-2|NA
ASSVSVTGSYGYT